These 19 T cell receptor beta chains originate from one sample sequenced in a study of OX40 agonist ivuxolimab in advanced cancers. Clones were read by immunoSEQ multiplex PCR, and TCRdb kept only the in-frame ones, dropping some. This table has 35,000 or so clones, less than 90% appearing once. Material: CD4+ or CD8+ T cells sorted from blood, obtained in a trial of the OX40 agonist ivuxolimab. All receptors derive from an adult with an advanced solid tumor such as melanoma, head and neck, liver or kidney cancer.

This clone is categorized as medium-sized. The J gene is TRBJ1-1, the V gene TRBV7-9; D unresolved. Trimming took 3 bases from V and 1 from J, leaving 9 bases between them. This CDR3 comprises 14 residues. CDR1 SEHNR and CDR2 FQNEAQ come from the germline V gene (reference sequence). The CDR3 loop is CASSFLTPNTEAFF. The CDR3 DNA sequence: TGTGCCAGCAGCTTTCTAACACCGAACACTGAAGCTTTCTTT. The complete variable domain, with remaining parts taken from reference TRBV7-9 and TRBJ1-1, reads DTGVSQNPRHKITKRGQNVTFRCDPISEHNRLYWYRQTLGQGPEFLTYFQNEAQLEKSRLLSDRFSAERPKGSFSTLEIQRTEQGDSAMYLCASSFLTPNTEAFFGQGTRLTVV.

The chain combines TRBV30 with TRBJ2-1; D is unclear. CDR3 size: 11 residues. The ends were cut back, 3 bases at V and 8 bases at J, with 8 bases in the middle. Per germline, CDR1 GTSNPN and CDR2 SVGIG (reference sequence). DNA for the CDR3: TGTGCCTGGAGCATCGACCATGAGCAGTTCTTC. Translating it yields CAWSIDHEQFF.

The chain joins TRBV5-8 to TRBJ2-7, with D perhaps TRBD1 (5 bases). This CDR3 region has 13 residues. Germline assignment: CDR1 SGHTS and CDR2 YDEGEE. With 3 bases removed from V and 3 bases from J, the gap between germline ends came to 10 bases. The CDR3 nucleotides are TGTGCCAGCAGCTCCTTTGACAGCTACGAGCAGTACTTC. Translated, it gives CASSSFDSYEQYF.

The gene calls are TRBV6-1 and TRBJ1-3, with D tentatively TRBD1 (6 bases). The CDR3 has 15 residues. Germline CDR1 is MNHNS and CDR2 is SASEGT. Trimming removed 3 bases from V and 0 bases from J, with 9 bases in between. The CDR3 DNA follows: TGTGCCAGCAGTGAGTACAGGGCCTCTGGAAACACCATATATTTT. Translating gives CASSEYRASGNTIYF.

Points on this clone: The sample carries other DNA sequences with the same CDR3. V is TRBV5-1 and J is TRBJ2-7; TRBD1 matches at 10 bases. The CDR3 is 14 amino acids. The germline V gene has CDR1 SGHRS and CDR2 YFSETQ. V lost 4 bases and J lost 2; bases outside the gene matches: 3. Written as DNA, the CDR3 is TGCGCCAGCAGCAGGGGGACAGGGGCCTACGAGCAGTACTTC. Amino acids: CASSRGTGAYEQYF. The full variable domain, completed using reference TRBV5-1 and TRBJ2-7, is KAGVTQTPRYLIKTRGQQVTLSCSPISGHRSVSWYQQTPGQGLQFLFEYFSETQRNKGNFPGRFSGRQFSNSRSEMNVSTLELGDSALYLCASSRGTGAYEQYFGPGTRLTVT.

The chain carries TRBV27 and TRBJ2-7; D is uncertain. Germline values: CDR1 MNHEY, CDR2 SMNVEV (reference sequence). The CDR3 is 13 amino acids. Trimming cost V 6 bases and J 2 bases, with 11 bases left between them. The CDR3 spells CASSPEAPYEQYF. As DNA, the CDR3 is TGTGCCAGCAGCCCTGAGGCGCCCTACGAGCAGTACTTC.

The chain uses TRBV30 and TRBJ1-1, with 9 bases fitting TRBD1. V lost 3 bases, J lost 3 bases, and 11 bases stayed unmatched. The CDR3 has 16 residues. CDR1 is GTSNPN and CDR2 is SVGIG in the germline V gene (reference sequence). CDR3 residues: CAWRYNRGPPYTEAFF. Written as DNA, the CDR3 is TGTGCCTGGAGGTATAACAGGGGGCCGCCATACACTGAAGCTTTCTTT.

The genes are TRBV7-6 and TRBJ2-6; tentative D call: TRBD2 (5 bases). CDR1 and CDR2 (germline): SGHVS, FNYEAQ. CDR3 length: 16 amino acids. V was clipped by 0 bases and J by 0 bases, with 6 bases between them. Here the CDR3 reads CASSLAEGSGANVLTF. CDR3 bases: TGTGCCAGCAGCTTAGCAGAGGGCTCTGGGGCCAACGTCCTGACTTTC.

In this sample, this clone turned up a few times. V and J are TRBV4-3 and TRBJ1-1; the D gene is possibly TRBD1 (5 bases). Germline V gives CDR1 LGHNA, CDR2 YSLEER. This CDR3 spans 15 amino acids. V was shortened by 0 bases and J by 4 bases, with 12 bases between the two germline ends. This CDR3 is CASSQDLTQGTEAFF. CDR3 DNA: TGCGCCAGCAGCCAAGACCTGACCCAGGGCACTGAAGCTTTCTTT.

The genes are TRBV5-6 and TRBJ2-2; 7 positions agree with TRBD1. Germline lookup yields CDR1 SGHDT and CDR2 YYEEEE. CDR3 size: 15 residues. J gave up 5 bases and V 5 bases, and 9 bases lay outside the gene matches. CDR3 sequence reads: CASSIPNRGTGELFF. DNA for the CDR3: TGTGCCAGCAGTATCCCTAACAGGGGAACCGGGGAGCTGTTTTTT.

This chain links TRBV7-2 with TRBJ1-2, with TRBD1 matching over 9 bases. The trim removed 6 bases at V and 8 bases at J, leaving 4 bases unmatched. The CDR3 totals 12 residues. Germline assignment: CDR1 SGHTA and CDR2 FQGNSA. This chain's CDR3 is CASSGQGLGYTF. The CDR3 bases are TGTGCCAGCAGTGGACAGGGGCTAGGCTACACCTTC.

The chain uses TRBV11-2 and TRBJ1-2; D remains unclear. V was cut by 11 bases and J by 5 bases, with 12 bases left in between. The CDR3 has 11 residues. Germline values: CDR1 SGHAT, CDR2 FQNNGV. The CDR3 loop is CAAEGRYGYTF. The CDR3 bases are TGTGCCGCGGAAGGGAGATATGGCTACACCTTC. Full variable domain (outside the CDR3, taken from reference TRBV11-2 and TRBJ1-2): EAGVAQSPRYKIIEKRQSVAFWCNPISGHATLYWYQQILGQGPKLLIQFQNNGVVDDSQLPKDRFSAERLKGVDSTLKIQPAKLEDSAVYLCAAEGRYGYTFGSGTRLTVV.

The V gene is TRBV7-9, the J gene TRBJ1-2; 12 nucleotides line up with TRBD1. Per the germline V gene, CDR1 is SEHNR and CDR2 is FQNEAQ (reference sequence). Unmatched junction bases numbered 6, after V lost 5 bases and J lost 5 bases. The CDR3 extends over 15 amino acids. CDR3 sequence (DNA): TGTGCCAGCAGCCAGCCGGGACAGGGGGCATATGGCTACACCTTC. This encodes CASSQPGQGAYGYTF.

The chain joins TRBV30 to TRBJ1-1; D gene uncertain. Per the germline V gene, CDR1 is GTSNPN and CDR2 is SVGIG (reference sequence). The CDR3 is made up of 12 amino acids. The V gene lost 0 bases and the J gene lost 8 bases, with 10 bases spanning the gap. The CDR3 DNA reads as TGTGCCTGGAGTGTACTCGGTATCGAAGCTTTCTTT. Its protein product is CAWSVLGIEAFF. The full variable domain, its missing parts supplied by reference TRBV30 and TRBJ1-1, is SQTIHQWPATLVQPVGSPLSLECTVEGTSNPNLYWYRQAAGRGLQLLFYSVGIGQISSEVPQNLSASRPQDRQFILSSKKLLLSDSGFYLCAWSVLGIEAFFGQGTRLTVV.

This chain connects TRBV7-9 to TRBJ1-1; D is uncertain. V lost 5 bases to trimming and J lost 4 bases, with 8 bases between them. CDR3 size: 12 residues. Germline V CDR1 and CDR2: SEHNR, FQNEAQ (reference sequence). CDR3 loop: CASSESGTEAFF. The CDR3 DNA follows: TGTGCCAGCAGCGAGTCGGGCACTGAAGCTTTCTTT.

The chain couples TRBV4-3 to TRBJ2-5, with 7 bases identical to TRBD1. After removal of 4 bases from V and 5 bases from J, the junction contained 13 bases not matched to a gene. CDR1 is LGHNA and CDR2 is YSLEER in the germline V gene. The CDR3 consists of 16 residues. CDR3 in DNA: TGCGCCAGCAGCCTCGTGCGAGGGGGCGGCGCGGAGACCCAGTACTTC. Translation: CASSLVRGGGAETQYF.

The chain employs TRBV4-1 and TRBJ1-5; TRBD1 agrees at 9 bases. From germline, CDR1 is MGHRA and CDR2 YSYEKL. Trimming took 1 base from V and 0 from J; bases not matched to a gene: 4. The CDR3 contains 17 residues. CDR3 loop: CASSQVVTGGSNQPQHF. CDR3 bases: TGCGCCAGCAGCCAAGTTGTGACAGGGGGTAGCAATCAGCCCCAGCATTTT.

This chain links TRBV30 with TRBJ2-5; 9 bases match TRBD1. Near its end, the DNA agrees better with TRBJ2-7, so the J call may be wrong. CDR1 and CDR2 (germline): GTSNPN, SVGIG (reference sequence). The CDR3 has 13 amino acids. CDR3 sequence (DNA): TGTGCCTGGACCACCGGGACAGGGTACGAGCAGTACTTC. It encodes CAWTTGTGYEQYF.

The rearrangement links TRBV5-1 to TRBJ2-7; TRBD1 agrees at 8 bases. From germline, CDR1 is SGHRS and CDR2 YFSETQ. CDR3 length: 14 residues. J gave up 5 bases and V 0 bases, and 4 bases lay outside the gene matches. CDR3 coding DNA: TGCGCCAGCAGCTTGGGACAGGGGTTGAACGAGCAGTACTTC. Its translation: CASSLGQGLNEQYF. Full variable domain (missing parts from reference TRBV5-1 and TRBJ2-7): KAGVTQTPRYLIKTRGQQVTLSCSPISGHRSVSWYQQTPGQGLQFLFEYFSETQRNKGNFPGRFSGRQFSNSRSEMNVSTLELGDSALYLCASSLGQGLNEQYFGPGTRLTVT.